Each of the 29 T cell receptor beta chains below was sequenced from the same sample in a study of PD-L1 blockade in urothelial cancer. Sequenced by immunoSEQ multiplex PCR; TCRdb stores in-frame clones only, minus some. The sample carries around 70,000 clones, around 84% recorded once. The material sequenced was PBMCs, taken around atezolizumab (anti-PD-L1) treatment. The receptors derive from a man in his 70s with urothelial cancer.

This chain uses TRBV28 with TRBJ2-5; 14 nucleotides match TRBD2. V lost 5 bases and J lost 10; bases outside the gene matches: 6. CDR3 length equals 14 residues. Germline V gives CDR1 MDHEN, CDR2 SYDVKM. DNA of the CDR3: TGTGCCAGCAGTCCCGGGACTAGCGGGAGTATCCAGTACTTC. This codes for CASSPGTSGSIQYF.

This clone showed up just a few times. CDR3 DNA: TGTGCCAGCAGCGAGACAGGTGAGCAGTTCTTC. It yields the protein CASSETGEQFF. This chain links TRBV9 with TRBJ2-1, with D maybe TRBD1 (6 bases). Germline-derived CDR1 and CDR2 are SGDLS and YYNGEE. The CDR3 has 11 residues. Between the trimmed V and J ends, which lost 3 bases and 9 bases, there was a span of 7 bases.

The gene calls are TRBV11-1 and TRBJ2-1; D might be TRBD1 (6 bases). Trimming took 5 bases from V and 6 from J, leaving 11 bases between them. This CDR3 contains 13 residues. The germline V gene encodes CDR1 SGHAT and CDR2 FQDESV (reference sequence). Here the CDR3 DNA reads TGTGCCAGCAGCGGGCAGGGGATCAATGAGCAGTTCTTC. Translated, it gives CASSGQGINEQFF.

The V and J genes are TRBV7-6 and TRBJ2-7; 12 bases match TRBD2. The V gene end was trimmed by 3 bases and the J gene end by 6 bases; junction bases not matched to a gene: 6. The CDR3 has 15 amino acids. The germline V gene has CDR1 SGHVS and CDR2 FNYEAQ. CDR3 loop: CASSLRLAGDSEQYF. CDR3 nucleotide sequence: TGTGCCAGCAGCTTGAGACTAGCGGGAGACTCCGAGCAGTACTTC.

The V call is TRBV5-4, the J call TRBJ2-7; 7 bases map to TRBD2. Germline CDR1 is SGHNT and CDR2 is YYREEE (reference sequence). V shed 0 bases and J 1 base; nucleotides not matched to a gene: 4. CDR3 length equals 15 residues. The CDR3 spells CASSLAGGSSYEQYF. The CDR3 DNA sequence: TGTGCCAGCAGCTTGGCCGGCGGGAGTTCCTACGAGCAGTACTTC.

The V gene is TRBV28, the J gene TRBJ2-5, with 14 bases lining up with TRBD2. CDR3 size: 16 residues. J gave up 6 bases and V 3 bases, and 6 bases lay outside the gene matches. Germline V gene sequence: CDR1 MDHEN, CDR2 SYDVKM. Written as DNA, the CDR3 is TGTGCCAGCAGTTTCCTGACTAGCGGGAGGGAACAGACCCAGTACTTC. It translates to CASSFLTSGREQTQYF.

CDR3 coding DNA: TGCGCCAGCAGCTCCACTACCGGGACACCGAGCACAGATACGCAGTATTTT. Translating gives CASSSTTGTPSTDTQYF. The rearrangement joins TRBV5-1 to TRBJ2-3; perhaps TRBD1 as D (6 bases). The V gene lost 3 bases and the J gene lost 0 bases, with 17 bases spanning the gap. The germline gives CDR1 SGHRS, CDR2 YFSETQ. This CDR3 contains 17 residues.

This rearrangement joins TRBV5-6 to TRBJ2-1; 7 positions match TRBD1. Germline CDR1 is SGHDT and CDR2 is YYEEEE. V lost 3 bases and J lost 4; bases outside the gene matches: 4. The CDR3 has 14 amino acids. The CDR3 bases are TGTGCCAGCAGCTACCCGACAGGGTACAATGAGCAGTTCTTC. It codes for CASSYPTGYNEQFF.

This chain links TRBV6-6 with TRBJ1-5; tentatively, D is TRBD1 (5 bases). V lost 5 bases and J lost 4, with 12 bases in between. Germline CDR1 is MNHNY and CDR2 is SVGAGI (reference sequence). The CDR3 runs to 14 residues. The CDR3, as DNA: TGTGCCAGCAGTACCATCCAGGGAAATCAGCCCCAGCATTTT. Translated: CASSTIQGNQPQHF.

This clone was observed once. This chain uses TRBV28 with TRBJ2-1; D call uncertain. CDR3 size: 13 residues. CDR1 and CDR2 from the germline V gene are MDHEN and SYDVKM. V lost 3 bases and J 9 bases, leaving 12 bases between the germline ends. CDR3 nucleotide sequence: TGTGCCAGCAGTTTTGAGTCCCCGGGTGAGCAGTTCTTC. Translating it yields CASSFESPGEQFF.

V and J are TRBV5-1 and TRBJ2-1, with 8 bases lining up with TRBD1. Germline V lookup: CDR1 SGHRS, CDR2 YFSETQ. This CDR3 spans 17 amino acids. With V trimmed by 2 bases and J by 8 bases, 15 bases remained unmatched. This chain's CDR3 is CASSFSSTGTGGHEQFF. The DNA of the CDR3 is TGCGCCAGCAGCTTCAGCTCGACCGGGACAGGAGGCCATGAGCAGTTCTTC.

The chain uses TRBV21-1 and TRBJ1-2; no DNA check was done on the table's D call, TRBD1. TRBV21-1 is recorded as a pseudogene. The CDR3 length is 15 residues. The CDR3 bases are TGTGCCAGCACCAAGACGGACAGGGCGAACTATGGCTACACCTTC. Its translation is CASTKTDRANYGYTF.

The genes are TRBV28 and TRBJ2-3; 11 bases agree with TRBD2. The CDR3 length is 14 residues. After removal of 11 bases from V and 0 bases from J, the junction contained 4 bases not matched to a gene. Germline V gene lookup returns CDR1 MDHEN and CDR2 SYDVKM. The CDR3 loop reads CAARLAGSTDTQYF. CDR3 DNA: TGTGCCGCTCGACTAGCGGGAAGCACAGATACGCAGTATTTT. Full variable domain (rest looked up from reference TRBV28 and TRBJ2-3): DVKVTQSSRYLVKRTGEKVFLECVQDMDHENMFWYRQDPGLGLRLIYFSYDVKMKEKGDIPEGYSVSREKKERFSLILESASTNQTSMYLCAARLAGSTDTQYFGPGTRLTVL.

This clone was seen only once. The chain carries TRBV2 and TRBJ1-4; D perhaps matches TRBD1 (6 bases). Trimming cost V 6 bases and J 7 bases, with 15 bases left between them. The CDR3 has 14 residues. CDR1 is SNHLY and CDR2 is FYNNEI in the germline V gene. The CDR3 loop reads CASRQGTQVEKLFF. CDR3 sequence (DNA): TGTGCCAGCAGGCAGGGGACACAGGTTGAAAAACTGTTTTTT.

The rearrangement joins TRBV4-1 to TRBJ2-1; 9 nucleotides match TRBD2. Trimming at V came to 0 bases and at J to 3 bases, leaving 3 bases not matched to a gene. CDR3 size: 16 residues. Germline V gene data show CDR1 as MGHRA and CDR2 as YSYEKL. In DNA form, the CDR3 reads TGCGCCAGCAGCCAAGATAATAGCGGGAGCTACAATGAGCAGTTCTTC. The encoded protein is CASSQDNSGSYNEQFF.

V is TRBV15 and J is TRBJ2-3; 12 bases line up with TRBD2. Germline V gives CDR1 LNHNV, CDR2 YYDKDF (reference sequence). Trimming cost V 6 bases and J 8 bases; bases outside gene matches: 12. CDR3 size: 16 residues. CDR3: CATRRLAGEKGATQYF. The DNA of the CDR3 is TGTGCCACCAGAAGACTAGCGGGAGAGAAAGGTGCTACGCAGTATTTT.

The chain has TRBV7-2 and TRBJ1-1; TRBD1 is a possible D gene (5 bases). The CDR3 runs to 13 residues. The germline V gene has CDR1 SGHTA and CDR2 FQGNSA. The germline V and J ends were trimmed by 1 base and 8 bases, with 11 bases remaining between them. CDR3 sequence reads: CASSLGTGGEAFF. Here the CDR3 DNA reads TGTGCCAGCAGCTTAGGGACGGGGGGAGAAGCTTTCTTT.

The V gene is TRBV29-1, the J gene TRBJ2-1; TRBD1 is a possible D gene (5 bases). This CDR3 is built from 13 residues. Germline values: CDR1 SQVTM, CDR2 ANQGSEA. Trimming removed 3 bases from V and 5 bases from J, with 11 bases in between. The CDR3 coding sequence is TGCAGCGTTGAGACAGTAAATCACAATGAGCAGTTCTTC. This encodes CSVETVNHNEQFF.

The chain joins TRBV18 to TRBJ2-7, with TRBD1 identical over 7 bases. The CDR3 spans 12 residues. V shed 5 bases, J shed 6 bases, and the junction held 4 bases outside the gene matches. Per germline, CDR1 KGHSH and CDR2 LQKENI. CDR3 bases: TGTGCCAGCTCATTGACAGGGCCCGAGCAGTACTTC. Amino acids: CASSLTGPEQYF. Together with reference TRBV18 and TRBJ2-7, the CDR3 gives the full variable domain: NAGVMQNPRHLVRRRGQEARLRCSPMKGHSHVYWYRQLPEEGLKFMVYLQKENIIDESGMPKERFSAEFPKEGPSILRIQQVVRGDSAAYFCASSLTGPEQYFGPGTRLTVT.

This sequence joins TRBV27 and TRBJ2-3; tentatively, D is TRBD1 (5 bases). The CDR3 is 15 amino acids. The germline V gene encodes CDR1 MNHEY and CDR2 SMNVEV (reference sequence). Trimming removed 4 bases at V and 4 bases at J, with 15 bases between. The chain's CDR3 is CASSSPRQGADTQYF. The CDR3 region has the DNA TGTGCCAGCAGTTCGCCGAGGCAAGGGGCAGATACGCAGTATTTT.

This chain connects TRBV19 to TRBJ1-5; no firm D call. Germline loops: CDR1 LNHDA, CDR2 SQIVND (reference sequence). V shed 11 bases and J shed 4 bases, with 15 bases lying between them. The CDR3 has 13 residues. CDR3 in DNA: TGTGCCGGCCGGGTGGGTCTAAATCAGCCCCAGCATTTT. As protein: CAGRVGLNQPQHF.

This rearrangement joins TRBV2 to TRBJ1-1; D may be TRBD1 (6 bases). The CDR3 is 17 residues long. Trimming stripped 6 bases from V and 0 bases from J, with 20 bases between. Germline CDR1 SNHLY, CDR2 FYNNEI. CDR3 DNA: TGTGCCAGCAGCCGCCTTGGACAGACCCATTTGAACACTGAAGCTTTCTTT. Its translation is CASSRLGQTHLNTEAFF.

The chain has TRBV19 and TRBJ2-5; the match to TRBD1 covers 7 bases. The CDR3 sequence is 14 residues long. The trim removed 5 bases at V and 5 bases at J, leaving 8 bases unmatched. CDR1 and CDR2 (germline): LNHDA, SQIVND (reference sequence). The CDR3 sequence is CASSVQGTGETQYF. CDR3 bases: TGTGCCAGTAGTGTACAGGGGACGGGGGAGACCCAGTACTTC.

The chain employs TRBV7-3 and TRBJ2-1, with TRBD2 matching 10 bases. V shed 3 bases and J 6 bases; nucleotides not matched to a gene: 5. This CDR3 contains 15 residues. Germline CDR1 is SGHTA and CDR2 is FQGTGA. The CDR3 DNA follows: TGTGCCAGCAGCTTTGGACTAGCGGTGGGCAATGAGCAGTTCTTC. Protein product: CASSFGLAVGNEQFF.

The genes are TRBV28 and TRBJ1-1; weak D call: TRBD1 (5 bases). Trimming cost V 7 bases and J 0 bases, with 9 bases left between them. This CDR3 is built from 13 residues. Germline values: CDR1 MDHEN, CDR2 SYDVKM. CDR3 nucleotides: TGTGCCAGCATAGGGGCCGTGAACACTGAAGCTTTCTTT. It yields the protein CASIGAVNTEAFF.

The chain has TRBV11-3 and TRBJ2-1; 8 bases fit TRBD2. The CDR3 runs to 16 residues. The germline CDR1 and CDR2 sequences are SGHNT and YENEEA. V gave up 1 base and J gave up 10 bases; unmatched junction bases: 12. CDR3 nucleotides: TGTGCCAGCAGCTTAGTCCACACTAGCGGTTTGAAAGAGCAGTTCTTC. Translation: CASSLVHTSGLKEQFF.

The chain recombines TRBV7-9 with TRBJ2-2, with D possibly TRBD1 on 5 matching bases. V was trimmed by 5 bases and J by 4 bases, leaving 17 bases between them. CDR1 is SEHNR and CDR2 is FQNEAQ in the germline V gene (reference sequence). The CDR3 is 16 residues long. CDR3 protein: CASSTRLGDATGELFF. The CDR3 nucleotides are TGTGCCAGCAGCACCCGGCTAGGGGATGCCACCGGGGAGCTGTTTTTT.

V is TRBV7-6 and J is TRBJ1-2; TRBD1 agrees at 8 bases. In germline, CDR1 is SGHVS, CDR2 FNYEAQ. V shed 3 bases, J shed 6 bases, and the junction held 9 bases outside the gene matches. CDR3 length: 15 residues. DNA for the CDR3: TGTGCCAGCAGCTTGCAGGGGGCGCAGGGTGATGGCTACACCTTC. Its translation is CASSLQGAQGDGYTF.

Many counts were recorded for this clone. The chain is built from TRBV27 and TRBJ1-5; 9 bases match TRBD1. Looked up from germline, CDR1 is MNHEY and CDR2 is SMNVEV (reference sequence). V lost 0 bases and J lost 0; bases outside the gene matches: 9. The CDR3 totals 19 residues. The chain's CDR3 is CASSLSRGTGCNSNQPQHF. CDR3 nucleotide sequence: TGTGCCAGCAGTTTATCTCGTGGGACAGGGTGCAATAGCAATCAGCCCCAGCATTTT.